The entry that follows covers one T cell receptor (beta chain) sequence. Data came from immunoSEQ multiplex PCR; TCRdb stores just in-frame clones and leaves some out. Of about 40,000 clones listed, 80% to 95% are singletons. This sample was taken from a study of T cell changes during pregnancy in multiple sclerosis. The CDR3 contains 16 residues. The V gene's germline CDR1 is LGHNT and CDR2 FRNRAP. V lost 1 base and J lost 5; bases outside the gene matches: 11. This chain connects TRBV12-5 to TRBJ2-7, with TRBD1 matching 7 bases. The sequencing used CD4+ T cells from peripheral blood mononuclear cells, collected in the third trimester of pregnancy. The clonotype comes from a female donor with multiple sclerosis, enrolled in a pregnancy study. CDR3 DNA: TGTGCTAGTGGTTTGGCGTCGAGACAGGGTGTCCACGAGCAGTACTTC. As protein: CASGLASRQGVHEQYF.